Each of the 31 T cell receptor beta chains below was sequenced from the same sample in a study of neurological immune-mediated disorders. Regarding time point: longitudinal time-point 1 (baseline). TCRdb passed the 5' RACE reads through MiXCR, listing each CDR3 protein once. The sample records tens of thousands of distinct CDR3 sequences, roughly 10% being singletons. The sample taken for sequencing was PBMCs. The receptors were gathered from a male donor with HTLV-1-associated myelopathy (HAM/TSP).

This clonotype was picked up many times. The chain has TRBV30 and TRBJ1-1; D unclear. V lost 2 bases to trimming and J lost 1 base, with 8 bases between them. CDR3 size: 13 residues. Germline CDR1 and CDR2: GTSNPN and SVGIG (reference sequence). CDR3 loop: CAWSPTWNTEAFF. The CDR3 DNA reads as TGTGCCTGGAGTCCTACGTGGAACACTGAAGCTTTCTTT.

This clonotype showed up many times. The chain recombines TRBV10-3 with TRBJ1-1; D gene unclear. V was clipped by 3 bases and J by 3 bases, with 11 bases between them. Per germline, CDR1 ENHRY and CDR2 SYGVKD. The CDR3 contains 14 residues. The CDR3 DNA sequence: TGTGCCATCAGTGATGGGGAGGGAGACACTGAAGCTTTCTTT. It is translated as CAISDGEGDTEAFF.

There are many counts of this clonotype. J is TRBJ1-5 and V is TRBV20-1; D gene uncertain. The CDR3 spans 15 residues. V was cut by 6 bases and J by 5 bases, with 20 bases left in between. The V gene's germline CDR1 is DFQATT and CDR2 SNEGSKA (reference sequence). This CDR3 is CSASLQPTWDQPQHF. The DNA of the CDR3 is TGCAGTGCCAGTCTCCAGCCTACGTGGGATCAGCCCCAGCATTTT.

This clonotype was seen many times. The CDR3 spells CSARGGLSTDTQYF. CDR3 nucleotide sequence: TGCAGTGCGCGCGGGGGCCTAAGTACAGATACGCAGTATTTT. This chain joins TRBV20-1 and TRBJ2-3; D is possibly TRBD2 (7 bases). Germline assignment: CDR1 DFQATT and CDR2 SNEGSKA (reference sequence). Trimming shortened V by 6 bases and J by 3 bases, and 16 bases separated the two germline ends. This CDR3 region has 14 residues.

This clonotype has at least ten counts. This chain connects TRBV20-1 to TRBJ2-3; D gene ambiguous. In germline, CDR1 is DFQATT, CDR2 SNEGSKA (reference sequence). The CDR3 contains 14 residues. V lost 0 bases and J 5 bases, leaving 12 bases between the germline ends. The DNA for the CDR3 is TGCAGTGCTAGAGATCTCGGTATTGAAGATACGCAGTATTTT. Amino acids: CSARDLGIEDTQYF.

This clonotype was seen at least ten times. This sequence joins TRBV10-2 and TRBJ2-7; the match to TRBD2 covers 13 bases. The CDR3 contains 18 residues. The germline CDR1 and CDR2 sequences are WSHSY and SAAADI. V dropped 0 bases and J dropped 1; count of bases not matched to a gene: 6. CDR3 coding DNA: TGCGCCAGCAGTGAGTCGGGACTAGCGGGGAGATTATCCTACGAGCAGTACTTC. It encodes CASSESGLAGRLSYEQYF.

This clonotype showed up many times. This chain joins TRBV5-1 and TRBJ2-1, with D tentatively TRBD2 (5 bases). Germline values: CDR1 SGHRS, CDR2 YFSETQ. Trimming pared 1 base from V and 9 bases from J, leaving 14 bases between. The CDR3 runs 14 residues. The CDR3 DNA reads TGCGCCAGCAGCTTGCGGACTGGACGTATTGAGCAGTTCTTC. It is translated as CASSLRTGRIEQFF.

Many counts were recorded for this clonotype. The V gene is TRBV25-1, the J gene TRBJ2-2, with TRBD1 matching over 7 bases. Unmatched junction bases numbered 2, after V lost 4 bases and J lost 3 bases. The CDR3 consists of 14 residues. CDR1 MGHDK and CDR2 SYGVNS come from the germline V gene. The CDR3 loop is CASSATGHTGELFF. CDR3 nucleotide sequence: TGTGCCAGCAGTGCGACAGGGCACACCGGGGAGCTGTTTTTT.

This clonotype is categorized as medium-sized. In nucleotides, the CDR3 is TGTGCCAGCAGTGAAATAGGACTAGCGGGGTGGGGGGATCAGTTCTTC. Translating it yields CASSEIGLAGWGDQFF. The chain has TRBV2 and TRBJ2-1; 12 positions agree with TRBD2. CDR1 SNHLY and CDR2 FYNNEI come from the germline V gene. The junction had 12 bases not matched to a gene; V was cut back by 2 bases and J by 13 bases. The CDR3 spans 16 residues.

The V call is TRBV6-5, the J call TRBJ2-7, with 9 bases that match TRBD1. CDR3 length: 15 amino acids. V lost 4 bases to trimming and J lost 13 bases; unmatched junction nucleotides: 17. Germline loops: CDR1 MNHEY, CDR2 SVGAGI. CDR3 nucleotides: TGTGCCAGCAGTTCGGACAGGGGTTTGTCCTACGAGCGATACTTC. Protein: CASSSDRGLSYERYF.

This clonotype showed up many times. The CDR3 DNA reads as TGCGCCAGCAGCTTGGAGGGGGGCTCCTACAATGAGCAGTTCTTC. Its protein is CASSLEGGSYNEQFF. This chain links TRBV5-1 with TRBJ2-1, with D possibly being TRBD1 or TRBD2 (6 bases each). Germline CDR1 is SGHRS and CDR2 is YFSETQ. The V end lost 0 bases, the J end lost 0 bases, and 7 bases lay between the germline ends. This CDR3 contains 15 residues.

This clonotype was detected ten times or more. The chain is built from TRBV5-5 and TRBJ2-3; 8 bases match TRBD2. J was trimmed by 2 bases and V by 0 bases; bases with no gene match: 8. CDR1 is SGHKS, CDR2 YYEKEE, per germline (reference sequence). The CDR3 is made up of 17 amino acids. CDR3 sequence: CASSLVPAGAYTDTQYF. The CDR3, as DNA: TGTGCCAGCAGCTTGGTTCCAGCGGGGGCCTACACAGATACGCAGTATTTT. The variable domain in full, with the rest retrieved from reference TRBV5-5 and TRBJ2-3, is DAGVTQSPTHLIKTRGQQVTLRCSPISGHKSVSWYQQVLGQGPQFIFQYYEKEERGRGNFPDRFSARQFPNYSSELNVNALLLGDSALYLCASSLVPAGAYTDTQYFGPGTRLTVL.

This clonotype was counted at least ten times. J is TRBJ2-2 and V is TRBV3-1; D is unclear. The ends were cut back, 4 bases at V and 7 bases at J, with 10 bases in the middle. The CDR3 has 13 residues. Germline loops: CDR1 LGHDT, CDR2 YNNKEL (reference sequence). CDR3 DNA: TGTGCCAGCAGCCCCAGGCCTGGCGGGGAGCTGTTTTTT. This gives the protein CASSPRPGGELFF.

Many counts were recorded for this clonotype. The V and J genes are TRBV5-5 and TRBJ2-1; D not certain. This CDR3 is built from 15 residues. V gave up 0 bases and J gave up 5 bases, with 12 bases separating them. Germline V CDR1 and CDR2: SGHKS, YYEKEE (reference sequence). CDR3 nucleotide sequence: TGTGCCAGCAGCTTGGGTGCTATTCTTCACAATGAGCAGTTCTTC. Its translation is CASSLGAILHNEQFF.

This clonotype was observed many times. This chain links TRBV5-4 with TRBJ2-1, with D unresolved. There are 15 residues in the CDR3. Germline V gives CDR1 SGHNT, CDR2 YYREEE (reference sequence). The V gene lost 2 bases and the J gene lost 1 base, with 10 bases spanning the gap. CDR3: CASSFGPSSYNEQFF. The CDR3 DNA is TGTGCCAGCAGCTTTGGCCCTTCTTCCTACAATGAGCAGTTCTTC.

At least ten counts were recorded for this clonotype. The rearrangement links TRBV5-1 to TRBJ2-7; possibly TRBD1 for D (6 bases). Germline V CDR1 and CDR2: SGHRS, YFSETQ. The CDR3 runs 12 residues. The germline V and J ends were trimmed by 4 bases and 3 bases, with 8 bases remaining between them. CDR3 nucleotide sequence: TGCGCCAGCAGCGGCAGGGGCTACGAGCAGTACTTC. Translating gives CASSGRGYEQYF.

The sample holds many counts of this clonotype. The rearrangement links TRBV6-5 to TRBJ2-1, with TRBD2 identical over 12 bases. V lost 0 bases, J lost 7 bases, and 4 bases stayed unmatched. The CDR3 extends over 16 amino acids. Germline CDR1 reads MNHEY; CDR2 reads SVGAGI. CDR3 nucleotide sequence: TGTGCCAGCAGTTACTCCCTAGCGGGGGGGAGAAATGAGCAGTTCTTC. Its translation is CASSYSLAGGRNEQFF.

This clonotype was observed at least ten times. This rearrangement joins TRBV19 to TRBJ1-6; no reliable D call. CDR1 is LNHDA and CDR2 is SQIVND in the germline V gene (reference sequence). Trimming took off 3 bases at V and 8 bases at J, with 11 bases between the two ends. This CDR3 has 14 residues. The CDR3: CASSIQREYSPLHF. The CDR3 DNA reads TGTGCCAGTAGTATTCAACGGGAATATTCACCCCTCCACTTT.

This clonotype was observed at least ten times. The gene calls are TRBV2 and TRBJ1-6; D perhaps matches TRBD1 (6 bases). Trimming took 5 bases from V and 9 from J, leaving 14 bases between them. The germline V gene encodes CDR1 SNHLY and CDR2 FYNNEI. The CDR3 sequence is 14 residues long. The CDR3 region has the DNA TGTGCCAGCAGTACCCTCGGGGGCGCTTCACCCCTCCACTTT. Protein product: CASSTLGGASPLHF. Combining the CDR3 with reference TRBV2 and TRBJ1-6 gives the whole variable domain EPEVTQTPSHQVTQMGQEVILRCVPISNHLYFYWYRQILGQKVEFLVSFYNNEISEKSEIFDDQFSVERPDGSNFTLKIRSTKLEDSAMYFCASSTLGGASPLHFGNGTRLTVT.

This clonotype appeared many times. The rearrangement uses TRBV7-2 and TRBJ2-1; D possibly matches TRBD1 or TRBD2 (7 bases each). Trimming left V 2 bases short and J 9 bases short, with 11 bases between. The germline V gene encodes CDR1 SGHTA and CDR2 FQGNSA. This CDR3 has 13 amino acids. CDR3 in amino acids: CASSLSGGGEQFF. CDR3 DNA: TGTGCCAGCAGCTTATCAGGGGGGGGTGAGCAGTTCTTC. Looking up the rest from reference TRBV7-2 and TRBJ2-1 gives the full variable domain: GAGVSQSPSNKVTEKGKDVELRCDPISGHTALYWYRQSLGQGLEFLIYFQGNSAPDKSGLPSDRFSAERTGGSVSTLTIQRTQQEDSAVYLCASSLSGGGEQFFGPGTRLTVL.

There are a few counts of this clonotype. The chain is built from TRBV18 and TRBJ1-6, with a weak D call TRBD1 (6 bases). V lost 6 bases to trimming and J lost 5 bases, with 17 bases between them. CDR1 is KGHSH, CDR2 LQKENI, per germline. This CDR3 is 16 amino acids long. CDR3 sequence: CASSLLGGQNNSPLHF. The CDR3 DNA follows: TGTGCCAGCTCGCTGCTGGGTGGACAGAATAATTCACCCCTCCACTTT.

This clonotype was detected many times. This chain connects TRBV6-1 to TRBJ1-2; D perhaps matches TRBD1 (5 bases). V was trimmed by 8 bases and J by 0 bases, leaving 16 bases between them. Germline V gene data show CDR1 as MNHNS and CDR2 as SASEGT. This CDR3 is 15 amino acids long. CDR3 sequence reads: CASRTSTSANYGYTF. The CDR3 bases are TGTGCCAGCCGGACATCTACTTCGGCTAACTATGGCTACACCTTC.

This clonotype was recorded at least ten times. The V and J genes are TRBV3-1 and TRBJ1-1; D uncertain. With 5 bases removed from V and 0 bases from J, the gap between germline ends came to 10 bases. The germline gives CDR1 LGHDT, CDR2 YNNKEL (reference sequence). The CDR3 covers 14 residues. The CDR3, as DNA: TGTGCCAGCAGCTTTACCGTGATGAACACTGAAGCTTTCTTT. Translated: CASSFTVMNTEAFF.

The gene calls are TRBV12-3 or TRBV12-4 and TRBJ2-1; TRBD2 matches 7 bases. The ends lost 0 bases at V and 7 bases at J; junction bases unmatched: 15. The CDR3 runs 18 residues. CDR3 DNA: TGTGCCAGCAGTTTAGCGCCAGGAAGGGGAGGGGCCAATAATGAGCAGTTCTTC. Residues: CASSLAPGRGGANNEQFF.

This clonotype was observed at least ten times. The rearrangement links TRBV20-1 to TRBJ1-3, with D perhaps matching TRBD1 (6 bases). The CDR3 length is 14 residues. Germline V gene sequence: CDR1 DFQATT, CDR2 SNEGSKA (reference sequence). With 2 bases removed from V and 4 bases from J, the gap between germline ends came to 12 bases. The CDR3 region has the DNA TGCAGTGCTAGATCACAGGGCAGAGGAAACACCATATATTTT. Translating gives CSARSQGRGNTIYF.

This clonotype has a count of ten or more. V and J are TRBV15 and TRBJ2-3, with 7 bases fitting TRBD2. Trimming cost V 0 bases and J 1 base; bases outside gene matches: 1. There are 15 residues in the CDR3. Germline values: CDR1 LNHNV, CDR2 YYDKDF (reference sequence). CDR3 region: CATSREGGGTDTQYF. The CDR3 nucleotides read TGTGCCACCAGCAGAGAGGGGGGGGGCACAGATACGCAGTATTTT.

This clonotype was seen repeatedly, ten times or more. The V and J genes are TRBV19 and TRBJ1-6; no definite D call. This CDR3 is built from 14 residues. Trimming pared 2 bases from V and 7 bases from J, leaving 9 bases between. The germline CDR1 and CDR2 sequences are LNHDA and SQIVND (reference sequence). CDR3 residues: CASSIRAENSPLHF. CDR3 sequence (DNA): TGTGCCAGTAGTATACGGGCGGAGAATTCACCCCTCCACTTT.

This clonotype was detected many times. The chain uses TRBV20-1 and TRBJ1-5; 9 nucleotides line up with TRBD1. The junction had 4 bases not matched to a gene; V was cut back by 5 bases and J by 2 bases. Per the germline V gene, CDR1 is DFQATT and CDR2 is SNEGSKA (reference sequence). This CDR3 is built from 14 residues. DNA for the CDR3: TGCAGTGCTCCACAGGGGGCAGGCAATCAGCCCCAGCATTTT. This sequence encodes CSAPQGAGNQPQHF.

This clonotype was detected ten times or more. The chain joins TRBV20-1 to TRBJ2-7, with D unclear. The V gene's germline CDR1 is DFQATT and CDR2 SNEGSKA (reference sequence). The CDR3 runs 11 residues. V lost 1 base and J lost 3, with 4 bases in between. CDR3 nucleotide sequence: TGCAGTGCTAGAGTAGACTACGAGCAGTACTTC. It codes for CSARVDYEQYF.

The chain carries TRBV15 and TRBJ2-5, with D uncertain. There are 14 residues in the CDR3. V gave up 0 bases and J gave up 4 bases, with 9 bases separating them. Germline assignment: CDR1 LNHNV and CDR2 YYDKDF (reference sequence). The chain's CDR3 is CATSRDRSRETQYF. CDR3 DNA sequence: TGTGCCACCAGCAGAGATCGCAGCCGAGAGACCCAGTACTTC.

For this clonotype: A read error may be the cause here, since a much bigger clone is one base away. The rearrangement joins TRBV24-1 to TRBJ2-1, with 9 positions matching TRBD2. Germline assignment: CDR1 KGHDR and CDR2 SFDVKD. The CDR3 length is 15 residues. The DNA for the CDR3 is TGTGTCACCGGGCACCTAGCGGGGCGTCACAATGAGCAGTTCTTC. Translated: CVTGHLAGRHNEQFF.